The present TCR beta chain was sequenced within a study of T cell changes during pregnancy in multiple sclerosis. Profiling relied on immunoSEQ multiplex PCR, and the TCRdb table lists in-frame clones only, not all of them. In the table there are 69,000 or so clones, just over 90% of which are singletons. The CDR3 runs to 13 residues. Germline V gene data show CDR1 as KGHSH and CDR2 as LQKENI. The trim removed 6 bases at V and 3 bases at J, leaving 3 bases unmatched. The chain joins TRBV18 to TRBJ2-5, with 8 bases identical to TRBD1. The TCR was taken from a female donor with multiple sclerosis, enrolled in a pregnancy study. The sequencing used peripheral blood, collected in the third trimester of pregnancy. The CDR3 nucleotides read TGTGCCAGCTCGTCGGGACAGGAAGAGACCCAGTACTTC. Translating gives CASSSGQEETQYF.